This T cell receptor beta chain was obtained from a study of cytomegalovirus exposure and HLA in healthy donors. CDR3 length: 16 amino acids. J was trimmed by 5 bases and V by 0 bases; bases with no gene match: 9. Germline V lookup: CDR1 PRHDT, CDR2 FYEKMQ (reference sequence). Primers: 60 Vbeta forward and 13 Jbeta reverse. TCRdb keeps only in-frame clones here, not all; method: immunoSEQ multiplex PCR. The repertoire holds approximately 160,000 clones, with roughly 65% as singletons. The V gene is TRBV13, the J gene TRBJ1-1, with 7 bases fitting TRBD1. Sequencing was done on a sample of PBMCs. The receptor comes from a woman under 30 in good health and CMV-seropositive. The CDR3 reads CASSLGRYRGETEAFF. CDR3 sequence (DNA): TGTGCCAGCAGCTTAGGACGTTACAGGGGAGAAACTGAAGCTTTCTTT.